This T cell receptor (beta chain) came from a study of vaccination and CD4 T cells after COVID-19. On the study more broadly: Overlapping spike peptides from SARS-CoV-2, HCoV-NL63, HCoV-OC43 and HCoV-229E served to stimulate the cells.

Treatment indicated: approximately 9-day PBMC culture with coronavirus spike peptide pools or control peptides (ViraFEST assay). The unexposed donor provided CD4+ T cells, which were taken before the COVID-19 pandemic (2011-2018). ViraFEST used peptide pools to expand antigen-specific T cells before TCR sequencing. Available cell numbers determined whether unexposed-donor CD4+ T cells were probed with SARS-CoV-2 S/N and four cold-coronavirus spikes. This clonotype was detected only a few times. The target antigen is unknown. This CDR3 region has 17 residues. V shed 5 bases and J 2 bases; nucleotides not matched to a gene: 12. Germline V lookup: CDR1 KGHDR, CDR2 SFDVKD. With the Oncomine TCR Beta short-read assay, DNA from cultured CD4+ T cells was sequenced. Investigators obtained genomic DNA by extraction from cultured CD4+ T cells. TCRdb processed the PCR reads anew with MiXCR; each CDR3 protein has one entry. The sample carries about 9,200 distinct CDR3 sequences, about 35% recorded once.

Sequencing input: CD4+ T cells from blood, cultured in vitro. This clonotype was sampled from a human donor in good health. The rearrangement joins TRBV24-1 to TRBJ2-3; the match to TRBD1 covers 7 bases. The CDR3 DNA reads TGTGCCACCAGTGGACGCGGTAAGGGACAGCTCACAGATACGCAGTATTTT. It is translated as CATSGRGKGQLTDTQYF.